Each of the 16 T cell receptor beta chains below was sequenced from the same sample in a study of blood T cell repertoires in COVID-19. Some clones are missing from TCRdb's copy, which holds only in-frame ones; the method was immunoSEQ multiplex PCR. This table holds about 150,000 clones, approximately 90% found once. The sequencing input was peripheral blood. Receptors were obtained from a woman between 45 and 65 years old with active or convalescent COVID-19.

This clone was seen only once. The chain recombines TRBV28 with TRBJ1-5; unclear D gene. V lost 4 bases and J lost 6, with 16 bases in between. CDR1 and CDR2 from the germline V gene are MDHEN and SYDVKM. This CDR3 has 15 amino acids. CDR3 protein: CASSSLSLLGQPQHF. CDR3 sequence (DNA): TGTGCCAGCAGTTCTCTATCCCTCCTTGGTCAGCCCCAGCATTTT.

J is TRBJ2-6 and V is TRBV29-1; D uncertain. V was shortened by 4 bases and J by 4 bases, with 5 bases between the two germline ends. The CDR3 sequence is 12 residues long. Germline CDR1 SQVTM, CDR2 ANQGSEA. The CDR3 DNA reads TGCAGCGTTGGTGGCGGGGCCAACGTCCTGACTTTC. The encoded protein is CSVGGGANVLTF. The whole variable domain, remainder taken from reference TRBV29-1 and TRBJ2-6, is SAVISQKPSRDICQRGTSLTIQCQVDSQVTMMFWYRQQPGQSLTLIATANQGSEATYESGFVIDKFPISRPNLTFSTLTVSNMSPEDSSIYLCSVGGGANVLTFGAGSRLTVL.

The chain employs TRBV27 and TRBJ2-7; TRBD2 might be the D (5 bases). Trimming cost V 0 bases and J 3 bases, with 15 bases left between them. The CDR3 extends over 16 amino acids. The germline V gene has CDR1 MNHEY and CDR2 SMNVEV (reference sequence). CDR3 bases: TGTGCCAGCAGTTTATCGGGGAGCGGATTCTACTACGAGCAGTACTTC. Translating gives CASSLSGSGFYYEQYF.

V and J are TRBV19 and TRBJ2-2; D perhaps matches TRBD2 (6 bases). The germline CDR1 and CDR2 sequences are LNHDA and SQIVND (reference sequence). The CDR3 extends over 14 amino acids. V was cut by 7 bases and J by 3 bases, with 12 bases left in between. In nucleotides, the CDR3 is TGTGCCAGTAAGAAGGTAGCGGACACCGGGGAGCTGTTTTTT. Protein sequence: CASKKVADTGELFF.

The CDR3 sequence: CASSPGLKKGYYGYTF. The CDR3 bases are TGTGCCAGCAGTCCGGGACTTAAAAAAGGCTACTATGGCTACACCTTC. The chain employs TRBV6-2 or TRBV6-3 and TRBJ1-2; TRBD1 is a possible D gene (5 bases). The CDR3 contains 16 residues. Germline values: CDR1 MNHEY, CDR2 SVGEGT. Deletions cut 5 bases from V and 3 bases from J, with 19 bases between.

J is TRBJ2-2 and V is TRBV5-1; 8 bases are a match to TRBD1. The CDR3 has 18 amino acids. V trimming: 2 bases; J trimming: 10 bases; junction bases outside the gene matches: 19. Germline V CDR1 and CDR2: SGHRS, YFSETQ. CDR3 amino acids: CASSLNSAGTGIGEELFF. For the CDR3, the DNA is TGCGCCAGCAGCTTAAATTCAGCCGGGACAGGTATAGGGGAGGAGCTGTTTTTT.

The chain combines TRBV7-9 with TRBJ2-7; 7 bases are a match to TRBD1. Per germline, CDR1 SEHNR and CDR2 FQNEAQ (reference sequence). This CDR3 is built from 13 residues. The ends lost 6 bases at V and 3 bases at J; junction bases unmatched: 5. The DNA of the CDR3 is TGTGCCAGCAGAGAGGGACAGTTCTACGAGCAGTACTTC. Protein: CASREGQFYEQYF.

This clone occurred once. This rearrangement joins TRBV14 to TRBJ2-7; the D gene is possibly TRBD2 (5 bases). V was trimmed by 1 base and J by 12 bases, leaving 10 bases between them. From germline, CDR1 is SGHDN and CDR2 FVKESK. The CDR3 runs to 11 residues. The CDR3 region has the DNA TGTGCCAGCAGCCAAGGAGGGATCGGGTACTTC. Translation gives CASSQGGIGYF.

This chain uses TRBV4-2 with TRBJ2-7; the D gene is possibly TRBD1 (6 bases). This CDR3 has 15 residues. Germline V gives CDR1 LGHNA, CDR2 YNFKEQ. Trimming removed 4 bases from V and 3 bases from J, with 16 bases in between. This CDR3 is CASSPTTGQFYEQYF. In DNA, the CDR3 is TGTGCCAGCAGCCCAACAACGGGACAATTCTACGAGCAGTACTTC.

The chain is built from TRBV18 and TRBJ1-2; D uncertain. This CDR3 spans 13 amino acids. Germline CDR1 reads KGHSH; CDR2 reads LQKENI. V gave up 3 bases and J gave up 8 bases, with 13 bases separating them. The CDR3 reads CASSPSHPAGYTF. CDR3 bases: TGTGCCAGCTCACCTAGCCACCCTGCGGGCTACACCTTC.

The gene calls are TRBV7-9 and TRBJ2-7; D might be TRBD2 (6 bases). V gave up 5 bases and J gave up 0 bases, with 14 bases separating them. This CDR3 has 15 amino acids. Germline values: CDR1 SEHNR, CDR2 FQNEAQ (reference sequence). CDR3 residues: CASSRGRESSYEQYF. The CDR3, as DNA: TGTGCCAGCAGCCGAGGACGGGAGAGCTCCTACGAGCAGTACTTC. Full variable domain (rest looked up from reference TRBV7-9 and TRBJ2-7): DTGVSQNPRHKITKRGQNVTFRCDPISEHNRLYWYRQTLGQGPEFLTYFQNEAQLEKSRLLSDRFSAERPKGSFSTLEIQRTEQGDSAMYLCASSRGRESSYEQYFGPGTRLTVT.

Remarks on this clone: Other DNA sequences within the sample encode an identical CDR3. The V and J genes are TRBV28 and TRBJ2-1, with D maybe TRBD2 (6 bases). The V end was cut by 3 bases, the J end by 1 base, with 7 bases between. Germline lookup yields CDR1 MDHEN and CDR2 SYDVKM. This CDR3 is built from 14 residues. This CDR3 is CASSLGGSYNEQFF. CDR3 bases: TGTGCCAGCAGTTTGGGGGGATCCTACAATGAGCAGTTCTTC.

The CDR3 region has the DNA TGTGCCAGCAGCCAAGTGGAGGGCCCAGCTAACTATGGCTACACCTTC. Translated: CASSQVEGPANYGYTF. The chain couples TRBV3-1 (or the pseudogene TRBV3-2) to TRBJ1-2; D is uncertain. Germline CDR1 and CDR2: LGHDT and YNNKEL (reference sequence). Trimming took off 1 base at V and 0 bases at J, with 12 bases between the two ends. The CDR3 spans 16 residues.

The V call is TRBV6-4, the J call TRBJ2-1, with a possible D match to TRBD1 (5 bases). The V end was cut by 2 bases, the J end by 6 bases, with 14 bases between. Per the germline V gene, CDR1 is MRHNA and CDR2 is SNTAGT. The CDR3 has 15 residues. The CDR3 region is CASSDKGQTSNEQFF. In DNA form, the CDR3 reads TGTGCCAGCAGTGACAAAGGACAAACCTCCAATGAGCAGTTCTTC.

For this clone: The junction shows a germline mismatch at one end, possibly a read error. This CDR3 is also generated by other DNA sequences in the sample. The V and J genes are TRBV29-1 and TRBJ1-2; 7 bases match TRBD1. CDR1 and CDR2 (germline): SQVTM, ANQGSEA. The CDR3 totals 13 residues. DNA of the CDR3: TGTAGCGTTGTACAGGGGACCGGGGAGGGCTACACCTTC. Amino acids: CSVVQGTGEGYTF.

This sequence joins TRBV5-3 and TRBJ2-6; tentative D call: TRBD2 (6 bases). TRBV5-3 is designated an ORF whose function remains uncertain. The CDR3 spans 15 residues. V lost 4 bases to trimming and J lost 1 base, with 9 bases between them. CDR3: CARSRLGSGANVLTF. The CDR3 region has the DNA TGTGCCAGAAGCCGACTAGGATCTGGGGCCAACGTCCTGACTTTC.